This T cell receptor beta chain comes out of a study of T cells in localized non-small cell lung cancer. The repertoire was sequenced with immunoSEQ multiplex PCR; TCRdb's copy has only in-frame clones and lacks some. This table has around 70,000 clones, around 85% appearing once. Details on this clone: Its antigen is still unknown.

V gave up 0 bases and J gave up 6 bases; unmatched junction bases: 4. Per germline, CDR1 SGHRS and CDR2 YFSETQ. The CDR3 totals 16 residues. Findings of the study overall: When the top 100 tumor clones were examined, a median about 60 of them also appeared in the adjacent lung, which was paired and uninvolved. Prolonged overall survival went with higher T cell density in the blood.

The sample was peripheral blood, taken before any cancer treatment. The genes are TRBV5-1 and TRBJ1-6; TRBD1 matches at 9 bases. This receptor was taken from a male donor aged 60 or over with stage III squamous cell lung carcinoma. CDR3 in amino acids: CASSLEQGATNSPLHF. The CDR3 DNA is TGCGCCAGCAGCTTGGAACAGGGGGCAACTAATTCACCCCTCCACTTT.